Described below is a single T cell receptor (beta chain) sequence and its context. Sequenced by immunoSEQ multiplex PCR; TCRdb stores in-frame clones only, minus some. The table lists about 73,000 clones, roughly 90% of them singletons, with roughly 9.5% in the top ten. The data stem from a study of T cell changes during pregnancy in multiple sclerosis. The V gene lost 6 bases and the J gene lost 1 base, with 6 bases spanning the gap. Germline V lookup: CDR1 SQVTM, CDR2 ANQGSEA. CDR3 length: 11 residues. Sequenced material: peripheral blood, taken after pregnancy. This chain connects TRBV29-1 to TRBJ1-1; D uncertain. The origin of this receptor is a female donor in good health, enrolled as a control in a pregnancy study. CDR3 region: CSVPRNTEAFF. In DNA, the CDR3 is TGCAGCGTCCCGAGGAACACTGAAGCTTTCTTT. The full variable domain, in which reference TRBV29-1 and TRBJ1-1 provide the parts outside the CDR3, is SAVISQKPSRDICQRGTSLTIQCQVDSQVTMMFWYRQQPGQSLTLIATANQGSEATYESGFVIDKFPISRPNLTFSTLTVSNMSPEDSSIYLCSVPRNTEAFFGQGTRLTVV.